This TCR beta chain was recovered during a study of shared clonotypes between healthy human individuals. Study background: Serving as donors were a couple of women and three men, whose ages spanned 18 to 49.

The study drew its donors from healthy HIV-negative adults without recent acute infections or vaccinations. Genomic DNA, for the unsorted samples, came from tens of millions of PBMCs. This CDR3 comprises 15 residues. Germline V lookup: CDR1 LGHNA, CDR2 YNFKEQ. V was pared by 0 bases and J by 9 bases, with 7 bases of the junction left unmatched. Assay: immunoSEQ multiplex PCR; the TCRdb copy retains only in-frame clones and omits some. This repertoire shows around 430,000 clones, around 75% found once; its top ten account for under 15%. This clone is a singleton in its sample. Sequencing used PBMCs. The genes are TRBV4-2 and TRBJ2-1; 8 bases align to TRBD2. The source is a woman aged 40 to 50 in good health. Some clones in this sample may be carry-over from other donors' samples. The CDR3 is CASSQDASGSGEQFF. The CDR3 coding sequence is TGTGCCAGCAGCCAAGATGCCAGCGGGAGCGGTGAGCAGTTCTTC.